The sequence of this TCR beta chain was determined in a study of T cell repertoires in cytomegalovirus infection (dated by TCRdb to about 2019). Study-wide context: Donor HLA type was relevant to the analysis, because carriage of CMV infection together with the matching HLA type was indicated by public TCR beta signatures.

The full study reports these points: The ex vivo response was dominated by HLA-C-restricted CMV-specific TCR beta clonotypes, and the single most frequent clonotype in two of eight donors was supplied by these HLA-C-restricted clonotypes. Cumulative frequency of public TCR beta family members discriminated carriers of CMV infection plus the relevant HLA type in this cohort and an independent roughly 330-donor cohort.

Data came from an Illumina HiSeq 1500. The raw public reads went through TCRdb reprocessing: fastp at Q25, MiXCR clone calling, in-frame beta chains kept. Under each unique CDR3 protein, matching rows form one entry showing the most common genes and DNA. The sample yields 600,000 to 800,000 distinct CDR3 sequences; about 24% were counted once. Under 8.5% of the sample goes to the ten largest clones. As encoded in the germline V gene, CDR1 is MGHDK while CDR2 is SYGVNS. The CDR3 measures 13 amino acids from cysteine to phenylalanine. The read is trimmed to its CDR3 DNA, 39 bases read in frame from base 1. V lost 11 bases and J lost 10 bases, and the count of bases not matched to a germline gene is 14. A word on this clonotype: The antigen it binds to is not known. No base quality values were provided; no much bigger clone lies one nucleotide off.

The chain was built from TRBV25-1 and TRBJ1-5; the junction holds 7 bases that match TRBD1. The receptor's source is a human donor in good health (CMV status not recorded). Some clones in this sample may be carry-over from other donors' samples. Source material: CD8+ T cells from PBMCs. The CDR3 protein sequence reads: CAPTGTASQPQHF. The nucleotides are TGTGCCCCCACCGGGACAGCGAGTCAACCCCAGCATTTT. Extended through the reference TRBV25-1 and TRBJ1-5 proteins, this CDR3 yields the full variable domain: EADIYQTPRYLVIGTGKKITLECSQTMGHDKMYWYQQDPGMELHLIHYSYGVNSTEKGDLSSESTVSRIRTEHFPLTLESARPSHTSQYLCAPTGTASQPQHFGDGTRLSIL.